These 11 T cell receptor beta chains were all obtained from the same sample, sequenced in a study of radiotherapy plus CTLA-4 blockade in lung cancer. Method: immunoSEQ multiplex PCR; TCRdb's copy keeps in-frame clones and lacks some. The sample lists 35,000 to 55,000 clones; over 60% were seen once. Source: peripheral blood, taken from a patient treated with radiotherapy plus ipilimumab. The source is a human donor with non-small cell lung cancer who had a partial response to radiotherapy plus ipilimumab.

This clone was observed a handful of times. This rearrangement joins TRBV5-1 to TRBJ1-2; 12 nucleotides line up with TRBD1. CDR1 and CDR2 from the germline V gene are SGHRS and YFSETQ. This CDR3 is 14 amino acids long. Losses at the gene ends were 0 bases for V and 8 bases for J; bases not matched to a gene: 2. The CDR3 sequence: CASSLAGTGGGYTF. Here the CDR3 DNA reads TGCGCCAGCAGCTTGGCCGGGACAGGGGGCGGCTACACCTTC.

V is TRBV4-2 and J is TRBJ1-6; D might be TRBD1 (5 bases). Germline CDR1 LGHNA, CDR2 YNFKEQ. Trimming cost V 4 bases and J 7 bases, with 11 bases left between them. The CDR3 covers 14 residues. DNA of the CDR3: TGTGCCAGCAGCCCCGGGGGTGGGAATTCACCCCTCCACTTT. Translated: CASSPGGGNSPLHF.

The chain joins TRBV6-1 to TRBJ2-3; D is undetermined. CDR1 and CDR2 (germline): MNHNS, SASEGT. The CDR3 runs to 13 residues. V lost 6 bases, J lost 4 bases, and 11 bases lay in between. The CDR3 DNA is TGTGCCAGCAGGGGCGCGACCCCAGATACGCAGTATTTT. It is translated as CASRGATPDTQYF.

This clone was counted only a few times. The chain employs TRBV27 and TRBJ2-1; 12 bases line up with TRBD2. This CDR3 contains 18 residues. V was pared by 7 bases and J by 9 bases, with 19 bases of the junction left unmatched. Germline values: CDR1 MNHEY, CDR2 SMNVEV (reference sequence). CDR3 sequence reads: CASTPTGGGLAGLLEQFF. The CDR3 coding sequence is TGTGCCAGCACGCCGACCGGGGGAGGACTAGCGGGGCTCCTTGAGCAGTTCTTC.

The CDR3 nucleotides are TGTGCCAGCAGGGTGTCAGGAACGATGAACACTGAAGCTTTCTTT. Protein: CASRVSGTMNTEAFF. This chain connects TRBV5-4 to TRBJ1-1; D gene ambiguous. There are 15 residues in the CDR3. CDR1 SGHNT and CDR2 YYREEE come from the germline V gene (reference sequence). The germline V and J ends were trimmed by 5 bases and 0 bases, with 14 bases remaining between them.

V and J are TRBV7-9 and TRBJ2-3; 13 nucleotides line up with TRBD2. Trimming removed 5 bases from V and 2 bases from J; junction bases left unmatched: 4. The CDR3 is 16 amino acids. The germline V gene encodes CDR1 SEHNR and CDR2 FQNEAQ (reference sequence). This CDR3 reads CASSLTSGRTTDTQYF. CDR3 coding DNA: TGTGCCAGCAGCCTGACTAGCGGGAGGACCACAGATACGCAGTATTTT.

This clone was detected a few times. This same CDR3 is encoded by further DNA sequences in the sample. This chain links TRBV30 with TRBJ2-7; 8 nucleotides match TRBD1. The CDR3 sequence is 13 residues long. V trimming: 0 bases; J trimming: 3 bases; junction bases outside the gene matches: 1. Germline lookup yields CDR1 GTSNPN and CDR2 SVGIG (reference sequence). CDR3 amino acids: CAWSVTGGYEQYF. For the CDR3, the DNA is TGTGCCTGGAGTGTAACAGGGGGCTACGAGCAGTACTTC.

The chain combines TRBV9 with TRBJ2-7, with 9 positions matching TRBD1. The CDR3 runs 14 residues. V was pared by 4 bases and J by 4 bases, with 6 bases of the junction left unmatched. Germline V lookup: CDR1 SGDLS, CDR2 YYNGEE. This CDR3 reads CASSPGTGWYEQYF. CDR3 sequence (DNA): TGTGCCAGCAGCCCTGGGACAGGGTGGTACGAGCAGTACTTC.

The V gene is TRBV19, the J gene TRBJ1-2; TRBD1 matches at 9 bases. The CDR3 is 15 residues long. Trimming at V came to 3 bases and at J to 7 bases, leaving 9 bases not matched to a gene. Germline lookup yields CDR1 LNHDA and CDR2 SQIVND (reference sequence). CDR3 loop: CASSILGQGLSGYTF. The CDR3 coding sequence is TGTGCCAGTAGTATCCTGGGACAGGGTTTGAGTGGCTACACCTTC.

This clone was counted between two and nine times. J is TRBJ2-3 and V is TRBV6-4, with D unresolved. Germline CDR1 MRHNA, CDR2 SNTAGT. The CDR3 runs 10 residues. Trimming left V 7 bases short and J 4 bases short, with 3 bases between. The CDR3 here is CASTSDTQYF. In nucleotides, the CDR3 is TGTGCCAGCACCTCAGATACGCAGTATTTT.

V usage is TRBV5-1 and J usage is TRBJ2-1; 8 bases fit TRBD2. This CDR3 contains 14 residues. Losses at the gene ends were 0 bases for V and 9 bases for J; bases not matched to a gene: 5. Per the germline V gene, CDR1 is SGHRS and CDR2 is YFSETQ. CDR3 sequence: CASSLDGGAFEQFF. The CDR3 DNA reads as TGCGCCAGCAGCTTGGACGGGGGGGCCTTTGAGCAGTTCTTC.